This is a list of T cell receptor beta chains from one sample in a study of control samples from healthy donors and cancer patients. Generated by immunoSEQ multiplex PCR, the TCRdb table keeps only in-frame clones and is missing some. The table lists some 120,000 clones, over 75% of them singletons. The sequenced sample was PBMCs. These TCRs come from a woman aged 45-65 years with colorectal cancer. Each CDR3 is given with its conserved first and last residue. Fields, in order: clone size, J gene, V gene, D gene, CDR3 DNA, CDR3 protein. A D gene is named only where the DNA matches it firmly. Size is stated for part of the rows, as once, few or many counts, or as a class when the clone is expanded.

- TRBJ1-1 TRBV30 - TGTGCCTGCGCCTTGTTGGGCAGGGGAAACACTGAAGCTTTCTTT CACALLGRGNTEAFF
few TRBJ2-2 TRBV6-4 - TGTGCCAGCAGTGAACACAGCCTCACCGGGGAGCTGTTTTTT CASSEHSLTGELFF
- TRBJ2-7 TRBV15 - TGTGCCACCAGCAGAGATCGGCAGTTTTCCTACGAGCAGTACTTC CATSRDRQFSYEQYF
- TRBJ1-1 TRBV2 - TGTGCCAGCAAAAGAGAACCAGGGGAGGCGAACACTGAAGCTTTCTTT CASKREPGEANTEAFF
- TRBJ2-5 TRBV30 - TGTGCTTGGAGGCAAGAGACCCAGTACTTC CAWRQETQYF
- TRBJ2-5 TRBV2 TRBD1 TGTGCCAACACGTCCCCCCTGGGACAGGGGTTGGAGACCCAGTACTTC CANTSPLGQGLETQYF
once TRBJ1-2 TRBV24-1 TRBD1 TGTGCCACCAGTGACACGGCGGGACAGGGGGCTCGGGGCTACACCTTC CATSDTAGQGARGYTF
- TRBJ1-5 TRBV19 - TGTGCCACCCGGGAGGGGCATGGCAATCAGCCCCAGCATTTT CATREGHGNQPQHF
- TRBJ2-1 TRBV5-1 - TGCGCCAGCAGCTTGGGTGTTAGCGGCGATGAGCAGTTCTTC CASSLGVSGDEQFF
- TRBJ1-5 TRBV2 TRBD1 TGTGCCAGCAGTGGGACCAGGGGGGGGAATCAGCCCCAGCATTTT CASSGTRGGNQPQHF
- TRBJ1-1 TRBV10-3 TRBD1 TGTGCCATCAGAGGGACAGGGTTAGCAGAGGCTGAAGCTTTCTTT CAIRGTGLAEAEAFF
- TRBJ2-5 TRBV29-1 TRBD1 TGCAGCGTTGAAGAAAGGCCCGGACAGGCCAGGGGTCGGAGGGAGACCCAGTACTTC CSVEERPGQARGRRETQYF
- TRBJ2-4 TRBV6-1 - TGTGCCAGCAGTGATGGGAGGAGGGACATTCAGTACTTC CASSDGRRDIQYF
- TRBJ2-3 TRBV23-1 TRBD2 TGCGCCACGTCCGGGACTAGCGGGAGGGCAGATACGCAGTATTTT CATSGTSGRADTQYF
- TRBJ1-5 TRBV19 - TGTGCCAGTAAAAATTCGGGACCGGAGAGGTCGCCCCAGCATTTT CASKNSGPERSPQHF
- TRBJ2-1 TRBV27 - TGTGCCAGCAGTCCCCAAGGCGGGTACCTCAATGAGCAGTTCTTC CASSPQGGYLNEQFF
- TRBJ2-7 TRBV3-1/TRBV3-2 TRBD1 TGTGCCAGCAGCGTCCCCCGGGACAGCTACGAGCAGTACTTC CASSVPRDSYEQYF
- TRBJ2-5 TRBV3-1/TRBV3-2 TRBD1 TGTGCCAGCAGCCTATTACAGGGGGGAGAGACCCAGTACTTC CASSLLQGGETQYF
- TRBJ2-7 TRBV13 - TGTGCCAGCAGCTTACGGGTTGCCCGGGTCCCCGGGGACGAGCAGTACTTC CASSLRVARVPGDEQYF
- TRBJ1-1 TRBV12-3/TRBV12-4 - TGTGCCAGCAGTGTGACACTGAACACTGAAGCTTTCTTT CASSVTLNTEAFF
- TRBJ2-6 TRBV5-6 - TGTGCCAGCAGCCCCTTACCCGGAGCGCGAGGGGCCAACGTCCTGACTTTC CASSPLPGARGANVLTF
- TRBJ2-7 TRBV9 - TGTGCCAGCAGCTCCTCCTACGAGCAGTACTTC CASSSSYEQYF